This record covers a single T cell receptor beta chain. The time point is: peripheral blood 6 weeks after treatment start. The data were obtained in a study of PD-L1 blockade in urothelial cancer. Study-level background: Blood drawn 3 weeks (second dose) and 6 weeks after treatment start was analyzed. Researchers found blood samples held a median of approximately 150,000 T cells.

Per the germline V gene, CDR1 is GTSNPN and CDR2 is SVGIG (reference sequence). The V end was cut by 4 bases, the J end by 6 bases, with 24 bases between. This CDR3 region has 16 residues. What went into each PCR as a spike was synthetic TCR analog templates. Method: immunoSEQ multiplex PCR; TCRdb's copy keeps in-frame clones and lacks some. The sample shows under 50,000 clones, roughly 90% of them seen only once. The J gene is TRBJ1-2, the V gene TRBV30; the D gene is possibly TRBD1 (6 bases). The sample here was PBMCs, taken around atezolizumab (anti-PD-L1) treatment. This sequence was found in a man in his sixties with urothelial cancer. The CDR3 reads CAWISHGAGTKNGYTF. In nucleotides, the CDR3 is TGTGCCTGGATCTCCCACGGGGCCGGGACAAAGAATGGCTACACCTTC.